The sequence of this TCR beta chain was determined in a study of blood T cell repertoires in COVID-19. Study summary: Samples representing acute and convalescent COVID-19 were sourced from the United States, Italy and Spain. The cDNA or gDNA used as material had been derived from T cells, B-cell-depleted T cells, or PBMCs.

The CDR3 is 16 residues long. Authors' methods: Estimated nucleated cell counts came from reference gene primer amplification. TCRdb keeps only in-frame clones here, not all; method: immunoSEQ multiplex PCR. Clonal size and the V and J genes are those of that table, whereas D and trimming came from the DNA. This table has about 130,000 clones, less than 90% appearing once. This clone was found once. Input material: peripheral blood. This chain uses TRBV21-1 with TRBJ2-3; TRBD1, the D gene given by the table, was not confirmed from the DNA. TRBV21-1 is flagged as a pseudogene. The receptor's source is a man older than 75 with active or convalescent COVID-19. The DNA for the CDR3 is TGTGCCAGCAGCAAAACGGACAGGGTGAGCACAGATACGCAGTATTTT. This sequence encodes CASSKTDRVSTDTQYF.